The rows below give T cell receptor beta chains drawn from one sample of a study of blood T cell repertoires in COVID-19. Profiling relied on immunoSEQ multiplex PCR, and the TCRdb table lists in-frame clones only, not all of them. The profile covers approximately 59,000 clones, with roughly 90% appearing a single time and around 20% taken by the ten largest. Material: peripheral blood. The receptors were sampled from a human donor in a cohort sampled during active COVID-19. The CDR3 runs from the conserved cysteine through the conserved F or W. The order of the fields is clone size, J gene, V gene, D gene, CDR3 protein, CDR3 DNA. D genes are given only for firm matches. Clone size is given for some rows only: seen once, a few or many times, or a class if the clone is expanded.

.,TRBJ2-5,TRBV7-9,TRBD2,CAISGTSGGDQETQYF,TGTGCCATTTCCGGGACTAGCGGGGGGGATCAAGAGACCCAGTACTTC
.,TRBJ2-5,TRBV2,.,CASSRQANSQETQYF,TGTGCCAGCAGTCGACAGGCGAATAGCCAAGAGACCCAGTACTTC
.,TRBJ1-2,TRBV2,TRBD1,CASSNRGSVYGYTF,TGTGCCAGCAGTAACAGGGGTTCGGTCTATGGCTACACCTTC
.,TRBJ1-4,TRBV2,.,CASSAGLGEKLFF,TGTGCCAGCAGTGCAGGGCTTGGTGAAAAACTGTTTTTT
.,TRBJ2-7,TRBV19,TRBD1,CASRGTGSPYEQYF,TGTGCCAGTAGGGGGACAGGGAGTCCCTACGAGCAGTACTTC
.,TRBJ2-3,TRBV6-6,.,CASSLVRVEFSDTQYF,TGTGCCAGCAGCCTGGTCAGGGTAGAGTTCTCGGATACGCAGTATTTT
once,TRBJ1-2,TRBV19,TRBD1,CASSKGAQYGYTF,TGTGCCAGTAGTAAGGGGGCGCAATATGGCTACACCTTC
.,TRBJ1-5,TRBV3-1/TRBV3-2,TRBD1,CASSRQTGVNQPQHF,TGTGCCAGCAGCCGCCAAACAGGGGTAAATCAGCCCCAGCATTTT
.,TRBJ1-4,TRBV15,TRBD1,CATSRDRDGEKLFF,TGTGCCACCAGCAGGGACAGGGACGGGGAAAAACTGTTTTTT
once,TRBJ2-7,TRBV6-5,.,CASSYSFLGPAYEQYF,TGTGCCAGCAGTTACTCGTTTCTTGGGCCCGCTTACGAGCAGTACTTC
.,TRBJ1-5,TRBV30,TRBD1,CAWSVQGTTVYSNQPQHF,TGTGCCTGGAGTGTACAGGGGACAACAGTTTATAGCAATCAGCCCCAGCATTTT
.,TRBJ2-3,TRBV7-9,TRBD1,CASTNMGQWDTQYF,TGTGCCAGCACCAACATGGGACAGTGGGATACGCAGTATTTT
.,TRBJ2-3,TRBV19,.,CASSIGGEHDTQYF,TGTGCCAGTAGTATTGGAGGGGAACATGATACGCAGTATTTT
.,TRBJ2-1,TRBV4-2,TRBD1,CASSQDPTGGYNEQFF,TGTGCCAGCAGCCAAGACCCGACAGGGGGCTACAATGAGCAGTTCTTC
.,TRBJ1-2,TRBV28,.,CASYRVDGYTF,TGTGCCAGCTATCGGGTGGATGGCTACACCTTC
.,TRBJ2-3,TRBV5-1,.,CASSLEGIDTQYF,TGCGCCAGCAGCTTGGAGGGGATTGATACGCAGTATTTT
.,TRBJ2-5,TRBV12-3/TRBV12-4,.,CASRFFQETQYF,TGTGCCAGCAGATTCTTCCAAGAGACCCAGTACTTC
.,TRBJ2-1,TRBV7-2,TRBD1,CASNPGQGGLSEQFF,TGTGCCAGCAACCCTGGACAGGGGGGACTGAGTGAGCAGTTCTTC
.,TRBJ2-1,TRBV12-3/TRBV12-4,TRBD2,CASSLNRDYTFF,TGTGCCAGCAGTTTAAATCGGGACTACACGTTCTTC
.,TRBJ2-7,TRBV12-3/TRBV12-4,.,CASSPGAPYEQYF,TGTGCCAGCAGCCCTGGGGCCCCCTACGAGCAGTACTTC
.,TRBJ2-4,TRBV27,TRBD1,CASSLYRGQGANIQYF,TGTGCCAGCAGTTTATATCGGGGTCAGGGGGCAAACATTCAGTACTTC
.,TRBJ1-6,TRBV6-5,.,CASSYGAAMGSPLHF,TGTGCCAGCAGTTACGGAGCGGCGATGGGTTCACCCCTCCACTTT
.,TRBJ1-2,TRBV14,TRBD1,CASSQGQGSFFNYGYTF,TGTGCCAGCAGCCAAGGACAGGGCAGTTTTTTCAACTATGGCTACACCTTC
.,TRBJ2-1,TRBV7-2,.,CASSLPGIIEQFF,TGTGCCAGCAGCTTACCAGGGATTATAGAGCAGTTCTTC
.,TRBJ1-2,TRBV10-3,TRBD1,CAIRVGQGANYGYTF,TGTGCCATCAGAGTGGGACAGGGCGCTAACTATGGCTACACCTTC
few,TRBJ1-6,TRBV6-6,TRBD1,CASISGQGINSPLHF,TGTGCCAGCATCTCCGGACAGGGGATTAATTCACCCCTCCACTTT
.,TRBJ1-2,TRBV9,.,CASSVVANYGYTF,TGTGCCAGCAGCGTAGTAGCTAACTATGGCTACACCTTC
.,TRBJ1-2,TRBV29-1,TRBD1,CSVETTGGSYGYTF,TGCAGCGTTGAGACGACAGGGGGCTCCTATGGCTACACCTTC
.,TRBJ2-1,TRBV7-6,TRBD2,CASGLAGRSRDNEQFF,TGTGCCAGCGGACTAGCGGGGCGCTCGAGGGACAATGAGCAGTTCTTC
few,TRBJ2-1,TRBV6-2/TRBV6-3,TRBD2,CASSLTGGAGNEQFF,TGTGCCAGCAGCCTGACCGGGGGGGCTGGGAATGAGCAGTTCTTC
.,TRBJ1-5,TRBV18,.,CASSRSHNQPQHF,TGTGCCAGCTCACGGAGCCACAATCAGCCCCAGCATTTT
.,TRBJ1-1,TRBV7-2,.,CASSPGRINTEAFF,TGTGCCAGCAGCCCGGGAAGGATAAACACTGAAGCTTTCTTT
.,TRBJ1-6,TRBV27,TRBD1,CASSLVGGDNSPLHF,TGTGCCAGCAGTTTGGTAGGGGGCGATAATTCACCCCTCCACTTT
.,TRBJ1-1,TRBV30,.,CAWSPGGGWTEAFF,TGTGCCTGGAGCCCCGGGGGGGGTTGGACTGAAGCTTTCTTT
once,TRBJ2-7,TRBV4-3,.,CASSQDRQGTYEQYF,TGCGCCAGCAGCCAAGATCGGCAGGGTACCTACGAGCAGTACTTC
.,TRBJ1-1,TRBV19,.,CASSWPGQPTIEAFF,TGTGCCAGTAGTTGGCCAGGACAACCAACCATTGAAGCTTTCTTT
once,TRBJ2-5,TRBV19,.,CASSFDRLQETQYF,TGTGCCAGTAGTTTCGACAGGCTCCAAGAGACCCAGTACTTC
once,TRBJ1-2,TRBV9,TRBD1,CASSLPLKTGVNYGYTF,TGTGCCAGCAGCCTCCCCCTAAAGACAGGGGTCAACTATGGCTACACCTTC
.,TRBJ2-1,TRBV23-1,.,CASSQSMPGAVF,TGCGCCAGCAGTCAATCGATGCCGGGTGCGGTCTTC
few,TRBJ1-6,TRBV10-2,TRBD1,CASQDREINSPLHF,TGCGCCAGCCAGGACAGGGAAATAAATTCACCCCTCCACTTT
.,TRBJ2-5,TRBV27,TRBD2,CASSPRPPLAGGPRQETQYF,TGTGCCAGCAGTCCCCGTCCCCCCTTAGCGGGGGGGCCCCGGCAAGAGACCCAGTACTTC
.,TRBJ2-5,TRBV19,TRBD2,CASSIMAGEIQETQYF,TGTGCCAGTAGTATCATGGCGGGGGAGATACAAGAGACCCAGTACTTC